Each of the 11 T cell receptor beta chains below was sequenced from the same sample in a study of PD-L1 blockade in urothelial cancer. Time point noted: peripheral blood 6 weeks after treatment start. Method: immunoSEQ multiplex PCR; TCRdb's copy keeps in-frame clones and lacks some. The data show about 43,000 clones, around 82% seen once. This sample comprised PBMCs, obtained around atezolizumab (anti-PD-L1) treatment. All receptors derive from a man between 60 and 75 years old with urothelial cancer.

This chain uses TRBV27 with TRBJ1-6, with a tentative D call TRBD1 (6 bases). This CDR3 is 15 amino acids long. Germline CDR1 and CDR2: MNHEY and SMNVEV (reference sequence). Trimming took 0 bases from V and 10 from J, leaving 13 bases between them. For the CDR3, the DNA is TGTGCCAGCAGTTTATCGGGGGCGGCCCGGTCACCCCTCCACTTT. As protein: CASSLSGAARSPLHF.

J is TRBJ1-4 and V is TRBV12-5, with D possibly TRBD1 on 6 matching bases. The germline V gene encodes CDR1 LGHNT and CDR2 FRNRAP. The CDR3 length is 15 residues. The V gene lost 5 bases and the J gene lost 2 bases, with 12 bases spanning the gap. DNA for the CDR3: TGTGCTAGTGGTGGGTACAGGGTGACTAATGAAAAACTGTTTTTT. It encodes CASGGYRVTNEKLFF.

The gene calls are TRBV4-1 and TRBJ2-7; D is perhaps TRBD2 (5 bases). The germline V gene has CDR1 MGHRA and CDR2 YSYEKL. CDR3 size: 17 residues. Trimming stripped 0 bases from V and 2 bases from J, with 17 bases between. CDR3 in amino acids: CASSQESMDFMTYEQYF. CDR3 nucleotides: TGCGCCAGCAGCCAAGAGTCTATGGACTTCATGACCTACGAGCAGTACTTC.

This sequence joins TRBV27 and TRBJ1-2; D is perhaps TRBD1 (5 bases). V lost 5 bases and J lost 7, with 11 bases in between. This CDR3 comprises 12 residues. Germline values: CDR1 MNHEY, CDR2 SMNVEV (reference sequence). The CDR3 reads CASSTGTLGYTF. CDR3 bases: TGTGCCAGCAGTACCGGGACTCTTGGCTACACCTTC.

This clone was seen a few times. The chain recombines TRBV5-4 with TRBJ1-2; tentative D call: TRBD1 (5 bases). Trimming cost V 2 bases and J 4 bases, with 9 bases left between them. CDR3 length: 13 amino acids. Per germline, CDR1 SGHNT and CDR2 YYREEE (reference sequence). CDR3 sequence (DNA): TGTGCCAGCAGCTTTGGGGGGAGCTATGGCTACACCTTC. It translates to CASSFGGSYGYTF.

Only a few counts were recorded for this clone. The rearrangement uses TRBV18 and TRBJ1-6, with unresolved D. CDR3 size: 14 residues. Germline assignment: CDR1 KGHSH and CDR2 LQKENI. V was trimmed by 2 bases and J by 7 bases, leaving 9 bases between them. The CDR3 nucleotides read TGTGCCAGCTCACCAGGACTCTCAAATTCACCCCTCCACTTT. Translated: CASSPGLSNSPLHF.

The chain recombines TRBV7-3 with TRBJ1-1; no definite D call. The CDR3 is 13 amino acids. Looked up from germline, CDR1 is SGHTA and CDR2 is FQGTGA. Trimming took off 2 bases at V and 1 base at J, with 5 bases between the two ends. CDR3 sequence: CASSLQENTEAFF. CDR3 nucleotide sequence: TGTGCCAGCAGCTTACAGGAGAACACTGAAGCTTTCTTT.

The rearrangement links TRBV29-1 to TRBJ1-3, with unresolved D. The CDR3 spans 13 residues. CDR1 is SQVTM, CDR2 ANQGSEA, per germline. The V gene lost 7 bases and the J gene lost 1 base, with 11 bases spanning the gap. The CDR3 DNA sequence: TGCAGCGCAATGAGCTATTCTGGAAACACCATATATTTT. It is translated as CSAMSYSGNTIYF.

The chain carries TRBV28 and TRBJ2-1; 7 bases fit TRBD1. The junction had 7 bases not matched to a gene; V was cut back by 7 bases and J by 10 bases. The CDR3 contains 12 residues. Germline CDR1 MDHEN, CDR2 SYDVKM. The CDR3 DNA reads TGTGCCAGCAATCAGGGGGTCCAGGAGCAGTTCTTC. Translated, it gives CASNQGVQEQFF. Combining the CDR3 with reference TRBV28 and TRBJ2-1 gives the whole variable domain DVKVTQSSRYLVKRTGEKVFLECVQDMDHENMFWYRQDPGLGLRLIYFSYDVKMKEKGDIPEGYSVSREKKERFSLILESASTNQTSMYLCASNQGVQEQFFGPGTRLTVL.

This chain links TRBV7-6 with TRBJ2-5; the D gene is possibly TRBD2 (5 bases). The CDR3 is 14 amino acids. The germline V and J ends were trimmed by 4 bases and 4 bases, with 13 bases remaining between them. CDR1 is SGHVS, CDR2 FNYEAQ, per germline. CDR3 nucleotide sequence: TGTGCCAGCAGCTCACTAGAGGGCCGAGAGACCCAGTACTTC. Amino acid sequence: CASSSLEGRETQYF.

V is TRBV5-4 and J is TRBJ1-2, with D perhaps matching TRBD1 (5 bases). The CDR3 totals 14 residues. The germline CDR1 and CDR2 sequences are SGHNT and YYREEE (reference sequence). With 0 bases removed from V and 2 bases from J, the gap between germline ends came to 8 bases. CDR3 DNA sequence: TGTGCCAGCAGCTTGGGACAGATAAACTATGGCTACACCTTC. It yields the protein CASSLGQINYGYTF. The complete variable domain, with remaining parts taken from reference TRBV5-4 and TRBJ1-2, reads ETGVTQSPTHLIKTRGQQVTLRCSSQSGHNTVSWYQQALGQGPQFIFQYYREEENGRGNFPPRFSGLQFPNYSSELNVNALELDDSALYLCASSLGQINYGYTFGSGTRLTVV.